These 27 T cell receptor beta chains were sequenced from one sample in a study of CD8 T cells in ankylosing spondylitis. One entry per CDR3 protein, called by TCRdb with MiXCR from the 5' RACE reads. Of about 360,000 distinct CDR3 sequences in the sample, 20% were seen once. The specimen sequenced was blood, either unsorted or a sorted T cell fraction (not recorded which). The receptor set was obtained from a male donor with ankylosing spondylitis or in good health (not recorded which).

The CDR3 region is CASSDRVQETQYF. Here the CDR3 DNA reads TGTGCCAGCAGCGACAGGGTCCAAGAGACCCAGTACTTC. V and J are TRBV7-9 and TRBJ2-5, with 7 bases that match TRBD1. From germline, CDR1 is SEHNR and CDR2 FQNEAQ (reference sequence). This CDR3 is 13 amino acids long. The V segment lost 5 bases and the J segment 1 base; nucleotides outside the gene matches: 1.

CDR3 nucleotide sequence: TGTGCCAGCAGCGTAGTGGGGGACAAGCGCGAGCAGTACTTC. This gives the protein CASSVVGDKREQYF. The chain couples TRBV9 to TRBJ2-7, with a tentative D call TRBD1 (6 bases). Deletions cut 0 bases from V and 6 bases from J, with 13 bases between. CDR3 length: 14 residues. Germline CDR1 reads SGDLS; CDR2 reads YYNGEE. The variable domain in full, with the rest retrieved from reference TRBV9 and TRBJ2-7, is DSGVTQTPKHLITATGQRVTLRCSPRSGDLSVYWYQQSLDQGLQFLIQYYNGEERAKGNILERFSAQQFPDLHSELNLSSLELGDSALYFCASSVVGDKREQYFGPGTRLTVT.

The V call is TRBV29-1, the J call TRBJ2-7; D possibly uses TRBD1 or TRBD2 (5 bases each). This CDR3 is built from 13 residues. Between the trimmed V and J ends, which lost 7 bases and 0 bases, there was a span of 13 bases. The germline V gene encodes CDR1 SQVTM and CDR2 ANQGSEA. CDR3 sequence (DNA): TGCAGCGCGGGACCTCCGGGCTCCTACGAGCAGTACTTC. Translated: CSAGPPGSYEQYF.

This clonotype was seen a handful of times. The V gene is TRBV29-1, the J gene TRBJ2-2; the match to TRBD1 covers 8 bases. Per germline, CDR1 SQVTM and CDR2 ANQGSEA. The ends lost 1 base at V and 5 bases at J; junction bases unmatched: 6. The CDR3 sequence is 15 residues long. The CDR3 bases are TGCAGCGTTGAAGTCACAGGGGGAGATACCGGGGAGCTGTTTTTT. Residues: CSVEVTGGDTGELFF.

The gene calls are TRBV3-1 and TRBJ2-7; 9 nucleotides line up with TRBD1. The CDR3 length is 17 residues. Germline V gene data show CDR1 as LGHDT and CDR2 as YNNKEL (reference sequence). V lost 4 bases and J lost 2; bases outside the gene matches: 12. CDR3 region: CASSPGSQGAFAYEQYF. The CDR3 DNA reads TGTGCCAGCAGCCCAGGCTCACAGGGGGCCTTTGCCTACGAGCAGTACTTC.

This clonotype was detected a few times. The chain carries TRBV15 and TRBJ2-2; unclear D gene. The CDR3 totals 15 residues. Germline-derived CDR1 and CDR2 are LNHNV and YYDKDF (reference sequence). V was clipped by 1 base and J by 1 base, with 7 bases between them. CDR3 sequence (DNA): TGTGCCACCAGCAGAGGTCAGGTGAACACCGGGGAGCTGTTTTTT. Translated, it gives CATSRGQVNTGELFF.

This clonotype was detected a few times. The V gene is TRBV20-1, the J gene TRBJ2-6; D gene unclear. Germline loops: CDR1 DFQATT, CDR2 SNEGSKA (reference sequence). This CDR3 comprises 17 residues. Trimming stripped 3 bases from V and 0 bases from J, with 15 bases between. DNA for the CDR3: TGCAGTGCTAGGTTTTGGCGGCAGAGCTCTGGGGCCAACGTCCTGACTTTC. Translated, it gives CSARFWRQSSGANVLTF.

The chain has TRBV7-2 and TRBJ2-7, with D possibly matching TRBD2 (5 bases). CDR3 size: 18 residues. V dropped 0 bases and J dropped 5 bases, with 23 bases sitting between them. Germline CDR1 is SGHTA and CDR2 is FQGNSA. The CDR3 sequence: CASSLAAGEVPLLDEQYF. CDR3 sequence (DNA): TGTGCCAGCAGCTTAGCTGCGGGTGAAGTACCGCTCCTGGACGAGCAGTACTTC. The full variable domain, rest sourced from reference TRBV7-2 and TRBJ2-7, is GAGVSQSPSNKVTEKGKDVELRCDPISGHTALYWYRQSLGQGLEFLIYFQGNSAPDKSGLPSDRFSAERTGGSVSTLTIQRTQQEDSAVYLCASSLAAGEVPLLDEQYFGPGTRLTVT.

This clonotype occurred a few times. The chain employs TRBV5-1 and TRBJ2-3; TRBD2 matches 7 bases. The CDR3 contains 14 residues. V lost 4 bases, J lost 4 bases, and 6 bases stayed unmatched. Germline V lookup: CDR1 SGHRS, CDR2 YFSETQ. The chain's CDR3 is CASSPGRGADTQYF. In nucleotides, the CDR3 is TGCGCCAGCAGCCCCGGACGGGGGGCAGATACGCAGTATTTT.

In DNA form, the CDR3 reads TGTGCCAGCATCTCAACGGAGGGGGCGCGGACCGGGGAGCTGTTTTTT. Its translation: CASISTEGARTGELFF. The rearrangement links TRBV2 to TRBJ2-2; D may be TRBD1 (7 bases). V was shortened by 7 bases and J by 5 bases, with 20 bases between the two germline ends. Germline values: CDR1 SNHLY, CDR2 FYNNEI. This CDR3 spans 16 amino acids.

A few counts support this clonotype. The chain couples TRBV21-1 to TRBJ2-3; TRBD1, the table's D call, was not compared with the DNA. TRBV21-1 is a known pseudogene. CDR3 length: 14 amino acids. CDR3 nucleotides: TGTGCCAGGACGGGCGCGGTGGGTACAGATACGCAGTATTTT. Translation: CARTGAVGTDTQYF.

The rearrangement uses TRBV20-1 and TRBJ2-7; tentative D call: TRBD2 (7 bases). The CDR3 is 16 amino acids. Trimming took 0 bases from V and 0 from J, leaving 15 bases between them. Germline assignment: CDR1 DFQATT and CDR2 SNEGSKA (reference sequence). CDR3 in amino acids: CSARDLRGPYSYEQYF. The CDR3 nucleotides read TGCAGTGCTAGAGATTTGCGGGGGCCCTACTCCTACGAGCAGTACTTC.

The chain has TRBV4-1 and TRBJ2-2, with D uncertain. CDR1 is MGHRA and CDR2 is YSYEKL in the germline V gene. The CDR3 contains 17 residues. V was pared by 0 bases and J by 0 bases, with 11 bases between. As DNA, the CDR3 is TGCGCCAGCAGCCAAGAGGGTCCGGGCTCGAACACCGGGGAGCTGTTTTTT. Protein: CASSQEGPGSNTGELFF.

The chain links TRBV5-6 to TRBJ1-2; D is uncertain. Per germline, CDR1 SGHDT and CDR2 YYEEEE. This CDR3 region has 12 residues. V lost 0 bases, J lost 5 bases, and 5 bases lay in between. CDR3: CASSLVAYGYTF. The DNA of the CDR3 is TGTGCCAGCAGCTTGGTAGCGTATGGCTACACCTTC.

This clonotype was observed a handful of times. This chain links TRBV20-1 with TRBJ2-1, with 7 bases lining up with TRBD2. CDR1 is DFQATT, CDR2 SNEGSKA, per germline (reference sequence). CDR3 size: 14 residues. Trimming removed 3 bases from V and 2 bases from J; junction bases left unmatched: 4. The CDR3 region is CSARGRGAYNEQFF. The CDR3 DNA reads TGCAGTGCTAGGGGCCGGGGGGCCTACAATGAGCAGTTCTTC.

The chain links TRBV20-1 to TRBJ2-7; D is uncertain. Germline values: CDR1 DFQATT, CDR2 SNEGSKA (reference sequence). The germline V and J ends were trimmed by 5 bases and 5 bases, with 19 bases remaining between them. CDR3 length: 14 amino acids. The CDR3 spells CSARPLLEYDEQYF. The CDR3 DNA is TGCAGTGCTCGCCCGCTTTTGGAATACGACGAGCAGTACTTC.

The chain couples TRBV7-9 to TRBJ2-7, with TRBD2 matching 14 bases. Germline CDR1 SEHNR, CDR2 FQNEAQ (reference sequence). This CDR3 is 17 amino acids long. V lost 5 bases to trimming and J lost 7 bases; unmatched junction nucleotides: 13. CDR3 residues: CASSPGLAGAQYGEQYF. Here the CDR3 DNA reads TGTGCCAGCAGCCCGGGACTAGCGGGGGCACAGTACGGGGAGCAGTACTTC.

This clonotype turned up a few times. This chain joins TRBV12-3 or TRBV12-4 and TRBJ2-7, with a tentative D call TRBD2 (6 bases). This CDR3 region has 13 residues. Between the trimmed V and J ends, which lost 4 bases and 5 bases, there was a span of 12 bases. CDR3 coding DNA: TGTGCCAGCAGTTCCGGGGAGGTTAACGAGCAGTACTTC. Protein sequence: CASSSGEVNEQYF.

The CDR3 reads CSAELRDYSLEQYF. The CDR3 DNA is TGCAGTGCTGAGCTCCGGGACTACAGTTTGGAGCAGTACTTC. The chain recombines TRBV20-1 with TRBJ2-7, with 7 bases matching TRBD2. Germline V gives CDR1 DFQATT, CDR2 SNEGSKA (reference sequence). J lost 7 bases, V lost 5 bases, and 14 bases had no gene match. This CDR3 has 14 residues.

This chain connects TRBV28 to TRBJ2-7, with 10 bases lining up with TRBD1. The V and J ends lost 4 bases and 3 bases, in that order; junction bases with no gene match: 12. This CDR3 is 17 amino acids long. Looked up from germline, CDR1 is MDHEN and CDR2 is SYDVKM. CDR3 region: CASSSTGGESPNYEQYF. The CDR3 nucleotides read TGTGCCAGCAGTTCGACAGGGGGCGAAAGTCCTAACTACGAGCAGTACTTC.

V is TRBV12-3 or TRBV12-4 and J is TRBJ1-2, with TRBD1 matching over 9 bases. There are 12 residues in the CDR3. Losses at the gene ends were 5 bases for V and 8 bases for J; bases not matched to a gene: 3. The CDR3 protein is CASSRTGVGYTF. The CDR3 DNA follows: TGTGCCAGCAGTAGGACAGGGGTAGGCTACACCTTC.

The CDR3 spells CAISYSERTYEQYF. Here the CDR3 DNA reads TGTGCCATCAGCTACAGCGAACGGACCTACGAGCAGTACTTC. V is TRBV10-3 and J is TRBJ2-7; D not certain. The CDR3 contains 14 residues. Trimming took off 6 bases at V and 2 bases at J, with 14 bases between the two ends. CDR1 ENHRY and CDR2 SYGVKD come from the germline V gene.

CDR3 DNA: TGTGCCAGCAGGGGACTTGCCGGGGAGCTGTTTTTT. As protein: CASRGLAGELFF. This chain joins TRBV12-3 or TRBV12-4 and TRBJ2-2, with D perhaps matching TRBD2 (6 bases). The length of the CDR3 is 12 residues. Trimming removed 6 bases at V and 6 bases at J, with 8 bases between.

In this sample, this clonotype turned up a few times. The V gene is TRBV6-5, the J gene TRBJ2-1, with 11 bases matching TRBD1. V was pared by 5 bases and J by 8 bases, with 5 bases of the junction left unmatched. Germline V lookup: CDR1 MNHEY, CDR2 SVGAGI. This CDR3 is built from 14 residues. The CDR3: CASSNGQGAYEQFF. The DNA for the CDR3 is TGTGCCAGCAGTAACGGACAGGGGGCCTATGAGCAGTTCTTC.

This clonotype has only a few counts. The chain combines TRBV7-7 with TRBJ2-5, with a tentative D call TRBD1 (5 bases). V lost 5 bases, J lost 1 base, and 14 bases lay in between. This CDR3 has 15 amino acids. The germline V gene encodes CDR1 SSHAT and CDR2 FNYEAQ (reference sequence). CDR3 amino acids: CASSKNRTPQETQYF. As DNA, the CDR3 is TGTGCCAGCAGCAAAAACAGGACACCCCAAGAGACCCAGTACTTC.

This clonotype was recorded a few times. This chain joins TRBV7-6 and TRBJ2-7; D is perhaps TRBD1 or TRBD2 (5 bases each). The CDR3 length is 13 residues. The V gene lost 1 base and the J gene lost 7 bases, with 11 bases spanning the gap. Germline loops: CDR1 SGHVS, CDR2 FNYEAQ. The CDR3 region has the DNA TGTGCCAGCAGCTTAGAAGTGGGGGAAGAGCAGTACTTC. The encoded protein is CASSLEVGEEQYF.

This rearrangement joins TRBV6-6 to TRBJ2-7; D is undetermined. Deletions cut 7 bases from V and 6 bases from J, with 13 bases between. The CDR3 sequence is 12 residues long. Germline V gene lookup returns CDR1 MNHNY and CDR2 SVGAGI (reference sequence). CDR3 amino acids: CASTSQGLEQYF. The CDR3 nucleotides are TGTGCCAGCACCTCCCAAGGGCTCGAGCAGTACTTC.